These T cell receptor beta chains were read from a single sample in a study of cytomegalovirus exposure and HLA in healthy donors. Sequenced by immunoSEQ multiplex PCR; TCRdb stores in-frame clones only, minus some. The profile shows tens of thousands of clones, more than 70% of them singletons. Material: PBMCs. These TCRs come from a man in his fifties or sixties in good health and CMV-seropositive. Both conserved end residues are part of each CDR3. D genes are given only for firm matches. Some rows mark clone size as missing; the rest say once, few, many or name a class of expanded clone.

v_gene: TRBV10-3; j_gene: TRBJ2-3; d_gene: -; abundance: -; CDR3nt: TGTGCCACTGCGCTTCGGGGGGCGGAACAGCAAAGCACAGATACGCAGTATTTT; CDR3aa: CATALRGAEQQSTDTQYF
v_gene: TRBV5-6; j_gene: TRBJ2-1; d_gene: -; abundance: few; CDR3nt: TGTGCCAGCAGCTTGGCTGATTTTGGCTATGAGCAGTTCTTC; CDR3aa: CASSLADFGYEQFF
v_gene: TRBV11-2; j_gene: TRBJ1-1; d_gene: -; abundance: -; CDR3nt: TGTGCCAGCAGCTTAGCACAGAACACTGAAGCTTTCTTT; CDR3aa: CASSLAQNTEAFF
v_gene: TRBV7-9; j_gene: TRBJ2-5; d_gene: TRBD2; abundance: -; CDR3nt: TGTGCCAGCAGCTCTCTCAGGGAAGCGGGAGGATTGGGAGAGACCCAGTACTTC; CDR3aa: CASSSLREAGGLGETQYF
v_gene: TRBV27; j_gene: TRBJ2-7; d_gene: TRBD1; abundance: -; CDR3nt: TGTGCCAGCAGCCCTGACAGGGACCTCCCCTACGAGCAGTACTTC; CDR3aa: CASSPDRDLPYEQYF
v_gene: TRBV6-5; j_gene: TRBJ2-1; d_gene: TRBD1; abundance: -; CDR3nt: TGTGCCAGCAGTTTACAGGGGGTCTCCAATGAGCAGTTCTTC; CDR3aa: CASSLQGVSNEQFF
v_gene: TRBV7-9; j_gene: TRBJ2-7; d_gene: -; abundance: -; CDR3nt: TGTGCCAGCACCCAAGGGGGACACCGGGGGGACGAGCAGTACTTC; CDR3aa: CASTQGGHRGDEQYF
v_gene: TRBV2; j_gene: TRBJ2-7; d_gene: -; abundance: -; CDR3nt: TGTGCCAGCTTCGGCGGATCCTCCTACGAGCAGTACTTC; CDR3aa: CASFGGSSYEQYF
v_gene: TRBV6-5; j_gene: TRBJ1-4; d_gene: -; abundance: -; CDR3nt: TGTGCCAGCAGTTACTCGAGTATACCTAATGAAAAACTGTTTTTT; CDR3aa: CASSYSSIPNEKLFF
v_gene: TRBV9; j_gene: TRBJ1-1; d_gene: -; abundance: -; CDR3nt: TGTGCCAGCAGCGTAGTGAGCGGAATGAACACTGAAGCTTTCTTT; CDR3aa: CASSVVSGMNTEAFF
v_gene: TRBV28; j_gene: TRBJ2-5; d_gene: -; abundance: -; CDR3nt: TGTGCCAGTGGTGCTGGCGGCGAACAAGAGACCCAGTACTTC; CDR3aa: CASGAGGEQETQYF
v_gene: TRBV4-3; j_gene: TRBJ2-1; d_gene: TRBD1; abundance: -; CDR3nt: TGCGCCAGCAGCCAAGATGGGACAGCACTGTACAATGAGCAGTTCTTC; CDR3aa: CASSQDGTALYNEQFF